One sample yielded the 10 T cell receptor beta chains listed below, sequenced in a study of response to subunit inactivated influenza vaccine. TCRdb re-analysed the RT-PCR reads in MiXCR, keeping a single row per CDR3 protein. The table records about 520,000 distinct CDR3 sequences, less than 30% of them present only once. The sequencing here drew on CD4+ T cells sorted from PBMCs, taken about 5 days after vaccination. These receptors originate from a man between 50 and 59 years old who received an inactivated influenza vaccine.

This clonotype was seen more than once but under ten times. This rearrangement joins TRBV20-1 to TRBJ2-5, with D hard to call. Trimming cost V 2 bases and J 1 base, with 14 bases left between them. This CDR3 is 15 amino acids long. Germline-derived CDR1 and CDR2 are DFQATT and SNEGSKA (reference sequence). The CDR3 coding sequence is TGCAGTGCTAGACCCGCACCAAGTGGCCAAGAGACCCAGTACTTC. Its protein is CSARPAPSGQETQYF.

This clonotype was counted once. The chain uses TRBV12-3 or TRBV12-4 and TRBJ1-5; 8 nucleotides align to TRBD1. V was pared by 3 bases and J by 6 bases, with 7 bases of the junction left unmatched. The CDR3 extends over 15 amino acids. CDR3 residues: CASSFSQGASQPQHF. The CDR3 DNA follows: TGTGCCAGCAGTTTTAGCCAGGGGGCCAGTCAGCCCCAGCATTTT.

There are a few counts of this clonotype. This chain uses TRBV12-3 or TRBV12-4 with TRBJ2-2; maybe TRBD2 (5 bases). The CDR3 runs to 14 residues. The ends were cut back, 3 bases at V and 7 bases at J, with 12 bases in the middle. CDR3 sequence: CASSLVGESGELFF. The CDR3 region has the DNA TGTGCCAGCAGTTTGGTCGGGGAGAGCGGGGAGCTGTTTTTT.

This clonotype was recorded at least ten times. The chain is built from TRBV4-2 and TRBJ2-7, with 12 bases lining up with TRBD2. Germline loops: CDR1 LGHNA, CDR2 YNFKEQ. With V trimmed by 6 bases and J by 4 bases, 4 bases remained unmatched. The CDR3 sequence is 14 residues long. The DNA for the CDR3 is TGTGCCAGCAGACGACTAGCGGGAGAATACGAGCAGTACTTC. It is translated as CASRRLAGEYEQYF.

This clonotype was seen just once. The J gene is TRBJ2-7, the V gene TRBV28; D unclear. The V end lost 4 bases, the J end lost 0 bases, and 13 bases lay between the germline ends. Looked up from germline, CDR1 is MDHEN and CDR2 is SYDVKM. The CDR3 is made up of 15 amino acids. CDR3 region: CASSSGELLSYEQYF. CDR3 coding DNA: TGTGCCAGCAGTTCCGGCGAGCTGCTCTCCTACGAGCAGTACTTC.

Points on this clonotype: The junction departs from the called germline gene at one end, perhaps through a read error. The chain couples TRBV12-3 or TRBV12-4 to TRBJ1-2, with 7 bases identical to TRBD1. CDR3 length: 13 amino acids. The CDR3 DNA is TGTGCCAGTAGTTTCCAGGGGGACTATGGCTACACCTTC. This gives the protein CASSFQGDYGYTF.

V gene TRBV6-5 combines with J gene TRBJ2-3; D is possibly TRBD2 (6 bases). Trimming removed 0 bases at V and 0 bases at J, with 16 bases between. This CDR3 region has 18 residues. In germline, CDR1 is MNHEY, CDR2 SVGAGI. Here the CDR3 DNA reads TGTGCCAGCAGTTACTCGATATCTTCCCGGGGGAGCACAGATACGCAGTATTTT. Encoded protein: CASSYSISSRGSTDTQYF.

The V gene is TRBV12-3 or TRBV12-4, the J gene TRBJ2-4; possibly TRBD2 for D (5 bases). V lost 3 bases to trimming and J lost 1 base, with 16 bases between them. This CDR3 region has 17 residues. The CDR3 loop reads CASSLGVLWEAKNIQYF. In DNA, the CDR3 is TGTGCCAGCAGTTTGGGTGTTCTGTGGGAGGCCAAAAACATTCAGTACTTC.

J is TRBJ1-2 and V is TRBV30; D gene ambiguous. The CDR3 loop spans 10 amino acids. V dropped 5 bases and J dropped 6 bases, with 7 bases sitting between them. The germline CDR1 and CDR2 sequences are GTSNPN and SVGIG (reference sequence). The CDR3 region has the DNA TGTGCCTGGGCGCGCAATGGCTACACCTTC. This codes for CAWARNGYTF. Based on the CDR3 plus reference TRBV30 and TRBJ1-2, the full variable domain is SQTIHQWPATLVQPVGSPLSLECTVEGTSNPNLYWYRQAAGRGLQLLFYSVGIGQISSEVPQNLSASRPQDRQFILSSKKLLLSDSGFYLCAWARNGYTFGSGTRLTVV.

J is TRBJ2-3 and V is TRBV7-9; 10 nucleotides match TRBD1. The CDR3 sequence is 17 residues long. With V trimmed by 6 bases and J by 4 bases, 13 bases remained unmatched. Germline-derived CDR1 and CDR2 are SEHNR and FQNEAQ (reference sequence). CDR3 sequence: CASRLHPGTGVPDTQYF. CDR3 nucleotides: TGTGCCAGCAGGTTGCATCCCGGGACAGGGGTCCCAGATACGCAGTATTTT.